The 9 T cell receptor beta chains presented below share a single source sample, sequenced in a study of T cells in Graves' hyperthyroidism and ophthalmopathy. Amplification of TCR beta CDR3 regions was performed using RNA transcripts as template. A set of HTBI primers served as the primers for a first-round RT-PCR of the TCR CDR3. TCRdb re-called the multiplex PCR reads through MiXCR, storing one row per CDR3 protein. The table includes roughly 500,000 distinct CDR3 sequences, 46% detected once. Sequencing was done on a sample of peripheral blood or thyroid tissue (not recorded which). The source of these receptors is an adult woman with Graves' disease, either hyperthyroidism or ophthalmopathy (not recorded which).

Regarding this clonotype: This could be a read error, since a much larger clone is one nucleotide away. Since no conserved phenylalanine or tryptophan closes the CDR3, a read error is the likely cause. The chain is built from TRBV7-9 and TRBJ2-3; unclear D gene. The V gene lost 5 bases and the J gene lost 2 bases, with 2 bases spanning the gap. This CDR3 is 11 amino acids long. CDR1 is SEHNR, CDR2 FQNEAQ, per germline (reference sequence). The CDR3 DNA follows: TGTGCCAGCAGCGACACAGATACGCAGTATTCT. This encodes CASSDTDTQYS.

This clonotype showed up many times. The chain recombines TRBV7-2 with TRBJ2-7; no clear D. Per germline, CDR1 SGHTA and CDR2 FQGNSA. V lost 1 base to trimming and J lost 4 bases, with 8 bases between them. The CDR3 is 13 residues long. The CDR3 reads CASSLVGFYEQYF. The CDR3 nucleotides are TGTGCCAGCAGCTTAGTCGGATTTTACGAGCAGTACTTC.

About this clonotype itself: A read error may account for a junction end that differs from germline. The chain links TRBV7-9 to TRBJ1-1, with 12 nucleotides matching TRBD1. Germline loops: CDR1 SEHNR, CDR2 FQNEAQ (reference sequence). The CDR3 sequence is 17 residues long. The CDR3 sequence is CASSPRDRGPLNTEAFF. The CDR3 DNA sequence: TGCGCCAGCAGCCCCCGGGACAGGGGGCCCCTGAACACTGAAGCTTTCTTT.

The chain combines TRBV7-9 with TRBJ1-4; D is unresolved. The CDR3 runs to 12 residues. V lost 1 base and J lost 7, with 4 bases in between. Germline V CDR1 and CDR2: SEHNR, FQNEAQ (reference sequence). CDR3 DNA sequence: TGTGCCAGCAGCTTAGTAAGTGAAAAACTGTTTTTT. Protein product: CASSLVSEKLFF.

This CDR3 reads CASSLSETTQYF. The CDR3 DNA reads TGTGCCAGCAGCTTAAGTGAGACCACCCAGTACTTC. The chain is built from TRBV7-2 and TRBJ2-5; D unresolved. V shed 2 bases and J shed 8 bases, with 9 bases lying between them. Germline V gives CDR1 SGHTA, CDR2 FQGNSA. CDR3 length equals 12 residues.

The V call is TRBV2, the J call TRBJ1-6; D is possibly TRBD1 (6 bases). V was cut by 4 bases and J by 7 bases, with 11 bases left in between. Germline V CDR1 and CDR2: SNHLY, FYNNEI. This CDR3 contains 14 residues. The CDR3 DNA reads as TGTGCCAGCAGTGGAGGACAGAGGAATTCACCCCTCCACTTT. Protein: CASSGGQRNSPLHF.

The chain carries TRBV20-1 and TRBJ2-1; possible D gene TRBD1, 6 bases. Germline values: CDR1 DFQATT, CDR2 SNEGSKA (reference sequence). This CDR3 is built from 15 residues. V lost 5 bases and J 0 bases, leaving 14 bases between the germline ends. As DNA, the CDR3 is TGCAGTGCTGGACGAGGACAGCGCTCCTACAATGAGCAGTTCTTC. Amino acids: CSAGRGQRSYNEQFF.

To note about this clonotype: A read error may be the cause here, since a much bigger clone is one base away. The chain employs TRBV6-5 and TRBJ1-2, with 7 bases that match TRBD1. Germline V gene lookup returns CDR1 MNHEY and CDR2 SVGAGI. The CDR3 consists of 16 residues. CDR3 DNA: TGTGCCAGCAGTTACCAAGGGACAGTTCTTAACTATGGCCACACCTTC. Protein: CASSYQGTVLNYGHTF.

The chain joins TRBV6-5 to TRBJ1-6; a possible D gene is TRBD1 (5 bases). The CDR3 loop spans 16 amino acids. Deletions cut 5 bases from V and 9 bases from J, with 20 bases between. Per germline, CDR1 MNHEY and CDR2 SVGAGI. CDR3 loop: CASSRSPGAGSSPLHF. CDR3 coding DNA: TGTGCCAGCAGTCGCAGCCCCGGGGCAGGGAGTTCACCCCTCCACTTT.